This section outlines one TCR beta chain sequence together with its context. In its sample, this clone was seen once. It lacks a known antigen. No qualities accompany the bases; no much larger clone lies one base away. The identical CDR3 is also encoded by other nucleotide sequences in the sample. This record belongs to a study of blood T cell repertoires in COVID-19 (dated by TCRdb to the early 2020s). Study-level background: Samples covering the acute and convalescent phases of COVID-19 were provided by collaborators in the United States, Italy and Spain. The sample metadata nearly always contained a de-identified subject ID, COVID-19 status, age in years and sex. HLA class I and class II types, where available, came from metadata supplied by the sample provider rather than from assay-based typing. The repertoires were released in a freely available public database meant as a resource for research on the immune response to SARS-CoV-2. The material from the prospective study consisted of cDNA or gDNA derived from T cells, B-cell-depleted T cells, or PBMCs. The dataset comprised deeply sampled blood TCRbeta repertoires from subjects exposed to, actively infected with, or recovered from COVID-19. The samples were drawn from the first 160 participants of the ongoing ImmuneRACE study and from 1,254 subjects provided by 6 global collaborators.

The immunoSEQ Assay, a bias-controlled multiplex PCR, was used to amplify TCRbeta CDR3 regions from genomic DNA. Under the source paper's analysis protocol: Nucleated cell counts per sample were estimated from amplification of reference gene primers within the assay. Sequence reads were collapsed and filtered to measure the absolute abundance of every unique TCRbeta CDR3 rearrangement. For each sample, productive Simpson clonality was calculated by taking the square root of Simpson's diversity index across productive rearrangements. In its TCRdb copy, this immuneACCESS table keeps in-frame sequences only and misses some clones. Where compared with another copy, unresolved V genes explain less than half of these, and the others have no known cause. That table gives V, J and clone size, and the DNA gave D and trimming. The sample table lists tens of thousands of clones, around nine tenths of them with a count of one. In total, the top ten clones hold over 7.5% of the sample.

Collaborating institutions collected whole blood in K2EDTA tubes following their own protocols. For TCRbeta analysis, collaborators shipped samples in one of three forms: frozen whole blood, isolated PBMCs, or DNA extracted from either of those sample types. Trimming costs V 5 bases and J 0 bases, and their ends lie 10 bases apart. The CDR3, cysteine through phenylalanine, is 15 amino acids long. The retained sequence is limited to the CDR3, 45 bases, with the frame set at the first base. CDR1 and CDR2 are read off the germline V gene (reference sequence) as SEHNR and FQNEAQ. The paper as a whole reports these results and caveats: Clinical and demographic metadata were provided uncurated, with the amount varying by source and participant.

The sequenced sample consisted of peripheral blood. The sequence was collected from a man aged 45-65 years with active COVID-19. The chain joins TRBV7-9 to TRBJ2-2, with TRBD2 tentatively as D gene (5 bases match). The sequenced DNA: TGTGCCAGCAGCCTCGGACTCGCGAACACCGGGGAGCTGTTTTTT. The resulting protein is CASSLGLANTGELFF.